What follows are 9 T cell receptor beta chains derived from one specimen sequenced in a study of cytomegalovirus exposure and HLA in healthy donors. The PCR made use of 60 Vbeta and 13 Jbeta primers. Clones were read by immunoSEQ multiplex PCR, and TCRdb kept only the in-frame ones, dropping some. The data hold about 150,000 clones, with 84% observed a single time. The sequenced sample was PBMCs. These receptors were obtained from a man aged 18 to 30 in good health and CMV-seronegative.

V is TRBV10-1 and J is TRBJ2-7; possible D gene TRBD1, 6 bases. Trimming cost V 3 bases and J 3 bases, with 24 bases left between them. The CDR3 runs 18 residues. The germline V gene has CDR1 WNHNN and CDR2 SYGVQD (reference sequence). The CDR3 region is CASSDQYPQRQDGYEQYF. CDR3 sequence (DNA): TGCGCCAGCAGTGATCAATACCCCCAACGACAGGATGGCTACGAGCAGTACTTC.

This clone was found once. J is TRBJ1-4 and V is TRBV2, with TRBD1 matching 8 bases. Germline lookup yields CDR1 SNHLY and CDR2 FYNNEI. The CDR3 contains 15 residues. V gave up 1 base and J gave up 8 bases; unmatched junction bases: 6. CDR3 sequence reads: CASSEEGRGREKLFF. In DNA, the CDR3 is TGTGCCAGCAGTGAAGAGGGCAGGGGGCGGGAAAAACTGTTTTTT.

V and J are TRBV28 and TRBJ2-6; TRBD2 might be the D (6 bases). CDR3 length equals 15 residues. Trimming took 11 bases from V and 2 from J, leaving 16 bases between them. Germline V gives CDR1 MDHEN, CDR2 SYDVKM. CDR3 loop: CAGGSGSPGANVLTF. DNA for the CDR3: TGTGCCGGGGGATCCGGGAGCCCTGGGGCCAACGTCCTGACTTTC.

There are a few counts of this clone. The chain carries TRBV5-6 and TRBJ1-6; D is uncertain. The CDR3 spans 14 residues. V gave up 1 base and J gave up 4 bases, with 6 bases separating them. CDR1 is SGHDT and CDR2 is YYEEEE in the germline V gene. CDR3: CASSLTVYNSPLHF. CDR3 bases: TGTGCCAGCAGCTTGACGGTTTATAATTCACCCCTCCACTTT.

The chain combines TRBV7-2 with TRBJ2-2; D remains ambiguous. The V and J ends lost 1 base and 3 bases respectively, with 9 bases between them. Germline lookup yields CDR1 SGHTA and CDR2 FQGNSA. The CDR3 has 15 residues. Here the CDR3 DNA reads TGTGCCAGCAGCTTAGTGTTGCGGCACACCGGGGAGCTGTTTTTT. Translated: CASSLVLRHTGELFF.

This clone has only one observation. This chain connects TRBV27 to TRBJ2-3; D perhaps matches TRBD1 (6 bases). The length of the CDR3 is 13 residues. Germline V CDR1 and CDR2: MNHEY, SMNVEV (reference sequence). V dropped 6 bases and J dropped 4 bases, with 11 bases sitting between them. The CDR3 spells CASRLQGADTQYF. CDR3 nucleotides: TGTGCCAGCAGGCTACAGGGTGCAGATACGCAGTATTTT.

The V call is TRBV7-8, the J call TRBJ1-5; TRBD1 matches 8 bases. V dropped 0 bases and J dropped 7; count of bases not matched to a gene: 5. Germline lookup yields CDR1 SGHVS and CDR2 FQNEAQ. The CDR3 is made up of 15 amino acids. CDR3 sequence: CASSLARTGNQPQHF. The CDR3, as DNA: TGTGCCAGCAGCTTAGCCCGGACAGGGAACCAGCCCCAGCATTTT.

In its sample, this clone was seen a few times. This chain connects TRBV13 to TRBJ1-4, with 9 bases aligning to TRBD1. The CDR3 length is 14 residues. With V trimmed by 4 bases and J by 11 bases, 8 bases remained unmatched. CDR1 and CDR2 (germline): PRHDT, FYEKMQ (reference sequence). The CDR3 DNA reads TGTGCCAGCAGCTACCAGGACAGGGGTCGGAAACTGTTTTTT. It is translated as CASSYQDRGRKLFF.

The J gene is TRBJ2-2, the V gene TRBV28; 12 nucleotides line up with TRBD1. Germline V gene sequence: CDR1 MDHEN, CDR2 SYDVKM. There are 15 residues in the CDR3. V was clipped by 10 bases and J by 6 bases; unmatched bases: 9. As DNA, the CDR3 is TGTGCCACTCAGACCGGGACAGGGGGCCCCGGGGAGCTGTTTTTT. It specifies CATQTGTGGPGELFF.